The 17 T cell receptor beta chains below come from one sample, sequenced in a study of T cell responses to AZD1222 COVID-19 vaccine. Generated by immunoSEQ multiplex PCR, the TCRdb table keeps only in-frame clones and is missing some. The sample lists approximately 120,000 clones; roughly 86% were seen once. Sequenced material: peripheral blood, taken on day 0 of AZD1222 vaccination. These receptors were obtained from an adult in good health.

The rearrangement uses TRBV25-1 and TRBJ2-1; TRBD2 aligns across 9 bases. The CDR3 length is 15 residues. Per germline, CDR1 MGHDK and CDR2 SYGVNS. Germline trimming cut 0 bases from V and 7 bases from J; bases unmatched to any gene: 4. The DNA of the CDR3 is TGTGCCAGCAGTGAATATAGCGGGAGTAAGAATGAGCAGTTCTTC. Translation: CASSEYSGSKNEQFF.

J is TRBJ2-2 and V is TRBV19; D uncertain. The length of the CDR3 is 13 residues. Germline V gene lookup returns CDR1 LNHDA and CDR2 SQIVND (reference sequence). Deletions cut 4 bases from V and 0 bases from J, with 3 bases between. The CDR3 protein is CASSNANTGELFF. As DNA, the CDR3 is TGTGCCAGTAGTAACGCGAACACCGGGGAGCTGTTTTTT.

This chain joins TRBV19 and TRBJ1-5, with D perhaps TRBD1 (6 bases). Germline CDR1 reads LNHDA; CDR2 reads SQIVND (reference sequence). This CDR3 contains 15 residues. Trimming took 3 bases from V and 0 from J, leaving 9 bases between them. The CDR3 spells CASSIRQDSNQPQHF. The CDR3 DNA is TGTGCCAGTAGTATTCGACAGGATAGCAATCAGCCCCAGCATTTT.

J is TRBJ1-1 and V is TRBV5-1, with D uncertain. V lost 0 bases and J 1 base, leaving 4 bases between the germline ends. The CDR3 runs 13 residues. CDR1 and CDR2 from the germline V gene are SGHRS and YFSETQ. CDR3 loop: CASSLAANTEAFF. CDR3 bases: TGCGCCAGCAGCTTGGCTGCGAACACTGAAGCTTTCTTT.

This chain uses TRBV4-1 with TRBJ1-3; D gene uncertain. The germline gives CDR1 MGHRA, CDR2 YSYEKL. The length of the CDR3 is 16 residues. With 4 bases removed from V and 0 bases from J, the gap between germline ends came to 13 bases. CDR3 sequence reads: CASSPSGRFSGNTIYF. The CDR3 DNA follows: TGCGCCAGCAGCCCATCTGGGCGGTTCTCTGGAAACACCATATATTTT.

The V gene is TRBV6-4, the J gene TRBJ2-3; 11 bases are shared with TRBD2. The germline V gene has CDR1 MRHNA and CDR2 SNTAGT. The V gene end was trimmed by 5 bases and the J gene end by 0 bases; junction bases not matched to a gene: 1. The CDR3 is made up of 15 amino acids. The CDR3 region is CASSRLAGSTDTQYF. The CDR3 DNA follows: TGTGCCAGCAGTAGACTAGCGGGGAGCACAGATACGCAGTATTTT.

The V gene is TRBV30, the J gene TRBJ1-6; perhaps TRBD1 as D (5 bases). CDR1 and CDR2 from the germline V gene are GTSNPN and SVGIG (reference sequence). The V gene lost 7 bases and the J gene lost 9 bases, with 22 bases spanning the gap. The CDR3 consists of 15 residues. CDR3 nucleotides: TGTGCCTCCCCTAGGGCAGGGACGCTACTTTCACCCCTCCACTTT. This sequence encodes CASPRAGTLLSPLHF.

The chain carries TRBV29-1 and TRBJ2-5; 8 bases align to TRBD1. This CDR3 spans 13 amino acids. Germline values: CDR1 SQVTM, CDR2 ANQGSEA. V dropped 7 bases and J dropped 5; count of bases not matched to a gene: 9. Here the CDR3 reads CSALRGRGETQYF. The CDR3 region has the DNA TGCAGCGCACTCAGGGGGCGTGGGGAGACCCAGTACTTC. The full variable domain, completed using reference TRBV29-1 and TRBJ2-5, is SAVISQKPSRDICQRGTSLTIQCQVDSQVTMMFWYRQQPGQSLTLIATANQGSEATYESGFVIDKFPISRPNLTFSTLTVSNMSPEDSSIYLCSALRGRGETQYFGPGTRLLVL.

This clone is labeled as medium-sized. The rearrangement links TRBV7-2 to TRBJ1-6; D might be TRBD1 (6 bases). V dropped 2 bases and J dropped 7 bases, with 21 bases sitting between them. This CDR3 region has 18 residues. Looked up from germline, CDR1 is SGHTA and CDR2 is FQGNSA. The CDR3: CASSLFHDPTGRNSPLHF. DNA of the CDR3: TGTGCCAGCAGCTTATTCCACGACCCTACAGGGAGAAATTCACCCCTCCACTTT.

V usage is TRBV5-1 and J usage is TRBJ2-3, with D tentatively TRBD1 (5 bases). This CDR3 comprises 16 residues. Trimming took off 0 bases at V and 2 bases at J, with 13 bases between the two ends. CDR1 and CDR2 from the germline V gene are SGHRS and YFSETQ. In DNA, the CDR3 is TGCGCCAGCAGCTTGGGAAGGGGATTGTACACAGATACGCAGTATTTT. This encodes CASSLGRGLYTDTQYF.

This sequence joins TRBV7-8 and TRBJ2-1, with 7 bases aligning to TRBD2. The V and J ends lost 5 bases and 6 bases, in that order; junction bases with no gene match: 4. Germline loops: CDR1 SGHVS, CDR2 FQNEAQ. The CDR3 contains 13 residues. The CDR3 here is CASSRGGPNEQFF. The CDR3 DNA sequence: TGTGCCAGCAGCCGCGGGGGACCCAATGAGCAGTTCTTC.

The chain is built from TRBV7-6 and TRBJ1-6; D gene ambiguous. Germline CDR1 SGHVS, CDR2 FNYEAQ. The CDR3 consists of 15 residues. Deletions cut 0 bases from V and 7 bases from J, with 10 bases between. In nucleotides, the CDR3 is TGTGCCAGCAGCTTAGCGCCGGGGTCCAATTCACCCCTCCACTTT. It yields the protein CASSLAPGSNSPLHF.

The rearrangement joins TRBV3-1 (or the pseudogene TRBV3-2) to TRBJ2-7; D tentatively reads TRBD1 or TRBD2 (5 bases each). The ends were cut back, 8 bases at V and 4 bases at J, with 15 bases in the middle. The CDR3 contains 13 residues. The V gene's germline CDR1 is LGHDT and CDR2 YNNKEL (reference sequence). CDR3 protein: CASPGAGVYEQYF. DNA of the CDR3: TGTGCCAGCCCCGGGGCTGGTGTTTACGAGCAGTACTTC.

As DNA, the CDR3 is TGTGCCACCTCAGGGAGCTCCTATAATTCACCCCTCCACTTT. Amino acid sequence: CATSGSSYNSPLHF. The genes are TRBV19 and TRBJ1-6; the D gene is possibly TRBD1 (5 bases). The CDR3 is 14 amino acids. The germline V gene encodes CDR1 LNHDA and CDR2 SQIVND (reference sequence). Deletions cut 10 bases from V and 0 bases from J, with 10 bases between.

This chain joins TRBV4-2 and TRBJ1-2; TRBD1 agrees at 8 bases. The J segment lost 7 bases and the V segment lost 0 bases, leaving 13 bases of the junction unmatched. The CDR3 is made up of 17 amino acids. Germline CDR1 is LGHNA and CDR2 is YNFKEQ. The CDR3, as DNA: TGTGCCAGCAGCCAAGATGGACGGGACAGGTTCTTTCGTGGCTACACCTTC. Translation gives CASSQDGRDRFFRGYTF.

The chain joins TRBV11-1 to TRBJ1-1; tentative D call: TRBD1 (5 bases). The CDR3 has 14 residues. V lost 5 bases, J lost 2 bases, and 12 bases lay in between. Per germline, CDR1 SGHAT and CDR2 FQDESV (reference sequence). This CDR3 reads CASSPRGGNTEAFF. CDR3 DNA sequence: TGTGCCAGCAGCCCGCGTGGGGGTAACACTGAAGCTTTCTTT.

This CDR3 is CASSQDRGARGYTF. In DNA, the CDR3 is TGCGCCAGCAGCCAAGATCGGGGTGCAAGGGGCTACACCTTC. This chain joins TRBV4-3 and TRBJ1-2; no clear D. Trimming took off 0 bases at V and 8 bases at J, with 13 bases between the two ends. This CDR3 has 14 amino acids. The germline V gene encodes CDR1 LGHNA and CDR2 YSLEER.